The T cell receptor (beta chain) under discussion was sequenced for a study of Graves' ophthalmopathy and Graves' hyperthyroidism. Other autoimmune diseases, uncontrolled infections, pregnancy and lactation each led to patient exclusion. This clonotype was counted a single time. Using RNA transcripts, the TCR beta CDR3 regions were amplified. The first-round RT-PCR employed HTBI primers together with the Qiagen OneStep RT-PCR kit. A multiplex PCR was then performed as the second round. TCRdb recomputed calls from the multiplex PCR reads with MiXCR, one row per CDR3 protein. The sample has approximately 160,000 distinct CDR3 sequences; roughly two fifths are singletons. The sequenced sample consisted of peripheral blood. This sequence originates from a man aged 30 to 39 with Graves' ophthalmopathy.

CDR3 sequence (DNA): TGTGCCAGCAGTGACGGATCTCAGCCCTATGGCTACACCTTC. The encoded protein is CASSDGSQPYGYTF. The chain links TRBV2 to TRBJ1-2; unclear D gene. Trimming took 3 bases from V and 4 from J, leaving 12 bases between them. The CDR3 sequence is 14 residues long. Germline CDR1 SNHLY, CDR2 FYNNEI.